These 30 T cell receptor beta chains were sequenced from one sample in a study of T cells in Graves' hyperthyroidism and ophthalmopathy. It was RNA transcripts that yielded the amplified TCR beta CDR3 regions. Using the HTBI primer set, a first-round RT-PCR was run on the TCR CDR3. TCRdb itself ran the multiplex PCR reads through MiXCR, one entry per CDR3 protein. This sample has more than 250,000 distinct CDR3 sequences; roughly 15% occur once, and the top ten carry over 30%. The sequenced sample consisted of blood. Source of these receptors: a woman aged 45-59 years with Graves' hyperthyroidism that later progressed to Graves' ophthalmopathy.

This clonotype has more than one count but fewer than ten. The chain has TRBV5-1 and TRBJ1-1, with D possibly matching TRBD1 (6 bases). This CDR3 region has 12 residues. V gave up 3 bases and J gave up 7 bases, with 10 bases separating them. Looked up from germline, CDR1 is SGHRS and CDR2 is YFSETQ. The CDR3 DNA reads as TGCGCCAGCAGCTCAGGGGCCCTTGAAGCTTTCTTT. Protein sequence: CASSSGALEAFF.

This clonotype was seen repeatedly, ten times or more. The V and J genes are TRBV20-1 and TRBJ2-3; tentative D call: TRBD2 (5 bases). Germline CDR1 is DFQATT and CDR2 is SNEGSKA (reference sequence). V lost 1 base, J lost 8 bases, and 10 bases lay in between. The length of the CDR3 is 12 residues. The DNA for the CDR3 is TGCAGTGCTAGAGCCCTAGAGGGTACGCAGTATTTT. The encoded protein is CSARALEGTQYF.

This clonotype was observed many times. This sequence joins TRBV28 and TRBJ2-3, with D perhaps TRBD1 (5 bases). V was cut by 7 bases and J by 6 bases, with 11 bases left in between. Germline values: CDR1 MDHEN, CDR2 SYDVKM. The CDR3 extends over 12 amino acids. The CDR3 spells CASKGFVDTQYF. CDR3 coding DNA: TGTGCCAGCAAGGGGTTTGTGGATACGCAGTATTTT.

This clonotype has at least ten counts. This rearrangement joins TRBV3-1 to TRBJ2-2; no firm D call. Trimming took off 2 bases at V and 0 bases at J, with 1 base between the two ends. Germline V gene data show CDR1 as LGHDT and CDR2 as YNNKEL (reference sequence). This CDR3 is built from 13 residues. In nucleotides, the CDR3 is TGTGCCAGCAGCCAATCGAACACCGGGGAGCTGTTTTTT. Amino acid sequence: CASSQSNTGELFF.

This clonotype was counted ten times or more. The rearrangement links TRBV27 to TRBJ2-7; perhaps D is TRBD1 or TRBD2 (5 bases each). The CDR3 runs 12 residues. V dropped 6 bases and J dropped 1 base, with 7 bases sitting between them. CDR1 and CDR2 (germline): MNHEY, SMNVEV (reference sequence). CDR3: CASRGVSYEQYF. The CDR3 region has the DNA TGTGCCAGCAGGGGGGTTTCCTACGAGCAGTACTTC.

This clonotype appeared many times. The chain is built from TRBV7-9 and TRBJ2-3; no firm D call. Germline loops: CDR1 SEHNR, CDR2 FQNEAQ (reference sequence). The CDR3 is made up of 13 amino acids. V shed 5 bases and J shed 2 bases, with 8 bases lying between them. CDR3 DNA: TGTGCCAGCAGCAAACAAGACACAGATACGCAGTATTTT. It encodes CASSKQDTDTQYF.

This clonotype was counted ten times or more. The rearrangement links TRBV3-1 to TRBJ1-1, with D possibly matching TRBD1 (5 bases). The CDR3 has 16 residues. In germline, CDR1 is LGHDT, CDR2 YNNKEL (reference sequence). Trimming removed 0 bases from V and 3 bases from J, with 14 bases in between. CDR3 residues: CASSQERGGLHTEAFF. CDR3 sequence (DNA): TGTGCCAGCAGCCAAGAGAGGGGTGGGTTGCACACTGAAGCTTTCTTT.

This clonotype appeared a few times. J is TRBJ2-7 and V is TRBV6-1; D gene uncertain. Germline-derived CDR1 and CDR2 are MNHNS and SASEGT. Trimming removed 1 base at V and 4 bases at J, with 14 bases between. This CDR3 is built from 15 residues. The CDR3 region has the DNA TGTGCCAGCAGTGAAGGAAATAACTTCCTATACGAGCAGTACTTC. Protein sequence: CASSEGNNFLYEQYF.

The chain combines TRBV7-8 with TRBJ2-1; D might be TRBD1 (6 bases). There are 15 residues in the CDR3. Trimming took 4 bases from V and 5 from J, leaving 15 bases between them. The germline V gene has CDR1 SGHVS and CDR2 FQNEAQ. The chain's CDR3 is CASSSPADSNNEQFF. The CDR3 nucleotides are TGTGCCAGCAGCTCGCCGGCGGACAGCAACAATGAGCAGTTCTTC.

This clonotype was counted ten times or more. The chain uses TRBV15 and TRBJ2-2, with 10 bases identical to TRBD2. The CDR3 consists of 18 residues. The V gene end was trimmed by 0 bases and the J gene end by 1 base; junction bases not matched to a gene: 5. Germline V lookup: CDR1 LNHNV, CDR2 YYDKDF (reference sequence). CDR3 sequence: CATSRDPRTSGNTGELFF. The CDR3 nucleotides are TGTGCCACCAGCAGAGACCCTCGGACTAGCGGGAACACCGGGGAGCTGTTTTTT.

The chain recombines TRBV6-1 with TRBJ2-7; 7 bases are shared with TRBD2. V gave up 4 bases and J gave up 2 bases; unmatched junction bases: 8. The CDR3 covers 15 residues. CDR1 and CDR2 (germline): MNHNS, SASEGT. This chain's CDR3 is CASSATGTIAYEQYF. As DNA, the CDR3 is TGTGCCAGCAGTGCGACCGGGACTATAGCCTACGAGCAGTACTTC.

This clonotype was found a few times. The chain joins TRBV7-8 to TRBJ2-7, with TRBD1 identical over 8 bases. The CDR3 length is 14 residues. Trimming removed 6 bases from V and 1 base from J; junction bases left unmatched: 5. CDR1 is SGHVS, CDR2 FQNEAQ, per germline. CDR3 in amino acids: CASRSGQGSYEQYF. The CDR3 coding sequence is TGTGCCAGCAGGAGCGGACAGGGTTCCTACGAGCAGTACTTC.

This clonotype was seen many times. The chain employs TRBV28 and TRBJ1-2; D is unclear. V lost 2 bases, J lost 5 bases, and 12 bases lay in between. The CDR3 totals 14 residues. CDR1 MDHEN and CDR2 SYDVKM come from the germline V gene. The CDR3 spells CASSLGLFWYGYTF. The CDR3 nucleotides are TGTGCCAGCAGTTTAGGTTTATTTTGGTATGGCTACACCTTC.

This clonotype was seen at least ten times. The chain joins TRBV5-1 to TRBJ2-7, with D unresolved. The V gene lost 0 bases and the J gene lost 3 bases, with 10 bases spanning the gap. CDR1 and CDR2 from the germline V gene are SGHRS and YFSETQ. The CDR3 runs 14 residues. The CDR3 nucleotides are TGCGCCAGCAGCTTGGGTTTTGGGGACTACGAGCAGTACTTC. Its translation: CASSLGFGDYEQYF.

The sample holds many counts of this clonotype. CDR3 amino acids: CASSQLASGRYEQYF. CDR3 DNA: TGTGCCAGCAGCCAATTAGCGAGCGGGAGGTACGAGCAGTACTTC. The J gene is TRBJ2-7, the V gene TRBV16, with TRBD2 matching 9 bases. Trimming removed 1 base from V and 4 bases from J; junction bases left unmatched: 5. In germline, CDR1 is KGHSY, CDR2 FQNENV. The CDR3 spans 15 residues.

The genes are TRBV20-1 and TRBJ1-2; the D gene is possibly TRBD1 (6 bases). With 6 bases removed from V and 5 bases from J, the gap between germline ends came to 25 bases. Germline loops: CDR1 DFQATT, CDR2 SNEGSKA (reference sequence). CDR3 length equals 16 residues. The CDR3 loop reads CSARGAPPGIGYGYTF. The CDR3 DNA reads as TGCAGTGCACGGGGGGCCCCTCCGGGAATTGGGTATGGCTACACCTTC.

This clonotype was seen more than once but under ten times. The genes are TRBV6-1 and TRBJ2-7, with 7 bases matching TRBD1. J gave up 3 bases and V 6 bases, and 5 bases lay outside the gene matches. This CDR3 has 13 amino acids. Germline CDR1 reads MNHNS; CDR2 reads SASEGT. The CDR3: CASRVGTVYEQYF. Written as DNA, the CDR3 is TGTGCCAGCAGAGTCGGGACAGTCTACGAGCAGTACTTC.

This clonotype was observed at least ten times. This chain links TRBV6-1 with TRBJ1-1; D is ambiguous. The V gene's germline CDR1 is MNHNS and CDR2 SASEGT. The V gene lost 5 bases and the J gene lost 0 bases, with 16 bases spanning the gap. The CDR3 sequence is 16 residues long. CDR3 bases: TGTGCCAGCAGTTATTCCCAAGTAGCCCTGAACACTGAAGCTTTCTTT. As protein: CASSYSQVALNTEAFF.

In its sample, this clonotype was seen many times. This rearrangement joins TRBV20-1 to TRBJ1-5; tentative D call: TRBD1 (5 bases). From germline, CDR1 is DFQATT and CDR2 SNEGSKA (reference sequence). V lost 6 bases, J lost 3 bases, and 21 bases lay in between. This CDR3 contains 16 residues. CDR3 coding DNA: TGCAGTGCACTGGGTGGGGCGGTCATGTCCAATCAGCCCCAGCATTTT. Protein: CSALGGAVMSNQPQHF.

This clonotype showed up many times. The rearrangement joins TRBV3-1 to TRBJ2-7; TRBD1 agrees at 10 bases. Per the germline V gene, CDR1 is LGHDT and CDR2 is YNNKEL (reference sequence). CDR3 length: 14 residues. Germline trimming cut 2 bases from V and 4 bases from J; bases unmatched to any gene: 2. Here the CDR3 DNA reads TGTGCCAGCAGCCAATGGGACAGGGGTTACGAGCAGTACTTC. This translates into CASSQWDRGYEQYF.

This chain joins TRBV5-6 and TRBJ1-2; D gene uncertain. V lost 0 bases and J lost 2, with 8 bases in between. Germline lookup yields CDR1 SGHDT and CDR2 YYEEEE. The CDR3 sequence is 14 residues long. This chain's CDR3 is CASSLDLENYGYTF. The CDR3 nucleotides read TGTGCCAGCAGCTTGGATCTGGAAAACTATGGCTACACCTTC.

This clonotype was picked up many times. V usage is TRBV12-3 or TRBV12-4 and J usage is TRBJ1-5, with D maybe TRBD1 (5 bases). V was cut by 8 bases and J by 10 bases, with 15 bases left in between. The CDR3 runs to 12 residues. This chain's CDR3 is CASHSDSSPQHF. CDR3 DNA: TGTGCCAGCCATTCCGACAGTTCACCCCAGCATTTT.

Only a few counts were recorded for this clonotype. The J gene is TRBJ2-5, the V gene TRBV24-1; D gene ambiguous. Germline CDR1 KGHDR, CDR2 SFDVKD. There are 13 residues in the CDR3. V was trimmed by 3 bases and J by 4 bases, leaving 8 bases between them. CDR3 amino acids: CATSDGRLETQYF. As DNA, the CDR3 is TGTGCCACCAGTGATGGCCGACTAGAGACCCAGTACTTC.

Ten or more counts support this clonotype. The V and J genes are TRBV20-1 and TRBJ2-1; maybe TRBD1 (6 bases). CDR3 length: 16 residues. The V end lost 1 base, the J end lost 1 base, and 14 bases lay between the germline ends. Germline-derived CDR1 and CDR2 are DFQATT and SNEGSKA (reference sequence). In DNA, the CDR3 is TGCAGTGCTAGAGGTCGACAGGTCCCTTCCTACAATGAGCAGTTCTTC. Its translation is CSARGRQVPSYNEQFF.

The chain links TRBV7-9 to TRBJ2-2, with 7 bases lining up with TRBD1. Trimming cost V 2 bases and J 4 bases; bases outside gene matches: 4. The germline V gene encodes CDR1 SEHNR and CDR2 FQNEAQ (reference sequence). This CDR3 has 15 amino acids. CDR3 residues: CASSLFAGGTGELFF. CDR3 nucleotide sequence: TGTGCCAGCAGCTTATTCGCAGGGGGCACCGGGGAGCTGTTTTTT.

The sample holds many counts of this clonotype. The chain uses TRBV19 and TRBJ1-5; D is unresolved. This CDR3 has 14 amino acids. Per the germline V gene, CDR1 is LNHDA and CDR2 is SQIVND (reference sequence). The V end lost 6 bases, the J end lost 4 bases, and 13 bases lay between the germline ends. The CDR3 nucleotides read TGTGCCAGTAGCGTGCTTCTCGGGAATCAGCCCCAGCATTTT. Protein: CASSVLLGNQPQHF.

This clonotype was counted a few times. The chain carries TRBV20-1 and TRBJ1-5; D is unclear. From germline, CDR1 is DFQATT and CDR2 SNEGSKA (reference sequence). The ends were cut back, 6 bases at V and 7 bases at J, with 13 bases in the middle. The CDR3 contains 12 residues. Here the CDR3 DNA reads TGCAGTGCAGAGGATGGGAAACAGCCCCAGCATTTT. Translating it yields CSAEDGKQPQHF.

The table lists this clonotype with many counts. V gene TRBV7-2 combines with J gene TRBJ2-7; D uncertain. This CDR3 has 15 residues. CDR1 and CDR2 (germline): SGHTA, FQGNSA. V was cut by 3 bases and J by 3 bases, with 15 bases left in between. The CDR3 loop reads CASSLDTSSIYEQYF. DNA of the CDR3: TGTGCCAGCAGCTTGGATACCTCCTCCATCTACGAGCAGTACTTC.

This chain connects TRBV5-1 to TRBJ1-4; TRBD1 aligns across 7 bases. CDR3 length: 17 residues. J was trimmed by 7 bases and V by 4 bases; bases with no gene match: 16. Per germline, CDR1 SGHRS and CDR2 YFSETQ. CDR3 DNA: TGCGCCAGCAGCCCCATGGGAGGGGGCGAGGGAGGTGAAAAACTGTTTTTT. Translated, it gives CASSPMGGGEGGEKLFF.

This clonotype has ten or more counts. The chain links TRBV5-1 to TRBJ1-4; D is uncertain. This CDR3 has 15 residues. CDR1 is SGHRS, CDR2 YFSETQ, per germline. Trimming left V 0 bases short and J 0 bases short, with 6 bases between. CDR3 protein: CASSLVGSTNEKLFF. CDR3 sequence (DNA): TGCGCCAGCAGCTTGGTAGGGTCAACTAATGAAAAACTGTTTTTT. The full variable domain, rest sourced from reference TRBV5-1 and TRBJ1-4, is KAGVTQTPRYLIKTRGQQVTLSCSPISGHRSVSWYQQTPGQGLQFLFEYFSETQRNKGNFPGRFSGRQFSNSRSEMNVSTLELGDSALYLCASSLVGSTNEKLFFGSGTQLSVL.